This T cell receptor beta chain was identified during a study of beta chain features in type 1 diabetes. As for the study in general: The study examined 107,917,701 sorted cells across all samples.

Germline values: CDR1 SGHVS, CDR2 FQNEAQ. CDR3 length: 16 amino acids. Trimming removed 5 bases from V and 2 bases from J; junction bases left unmatched: 12. The collection from each donor was one heparinised blood draw averaging roughly 100 mL. The study, taken as a whole, reports: Resolution of whether HLA type affects TCRB rearrangement was not achieved here.

The investigators reverse transcribed all of the isolated RNA, so they sequenced expressed TCRB transcripts. The study sequenced naive, central memory and regulatory T cell samples to an average of about 3.5 million reads. Using immunoSEQ multiplex PCR, the repertoire was profiled, and TCRdb retains in-frame clones only, with some absent. The table shows 130,000 to 150,000 clones, with 8.5% to 12% occurring only once. This clone showed up just a few times. Its antigen is as yet unknown. The rearrangement joins TRBV7-8 to TRBJ2-7; 7 nucleotides agree with TRBD2. Sequenced input: naive CD4+ T cells from blood. The receptor was isolated from a man younger than 35 in good health. CDR3 coding DNA: TGTGCCAGCAGCCCCGGCGGGGGTATAAGGGCCTACGAGCAGTACTTC. As protein: CASSPGGGIRAYEQYF.